What follows describes a single T cell receptor beta chain. The germline gene is not matched at one end of the junction; a read error may be the cause. The data are from a study of regulatory T cells in long-lasting Graves disease. Through Arm-PCR of CDR3 regions and iRepertoire HTBI primers, TCR beta libraries were built. TCRdb reanalysed the multiplex PCR reads using MiXCR and keeps one entry per CDR3 protein. The sample shows hundreds of thousands of distinct CDR3 sequences, more than 20% of them seen only once. The time point denotes: persistent/refractory GD, antithyroid drugs over 5 years with positive TRAb. TCR sequences were obtained from RNA taken from PBMCs. The sample was peripheral blood mononuclear cells (PBMCs), taken when the disease was refractory, from a patient treated with antithyroid drugs. This clonotype was obtained from a female donor with Graves disease.

The CDR3 here is CASSLDRYNEASF. CDR3 coding DNA: TGTGCCAGCAGCTTAGATCGGTACAACGAAGCTTCCTTT. This sequence joins TRBV11-2 and TRBJ1-1; no clear D. The CDR3 is 13 residues long. Germline V gene sequence: CDR1 SGHAT, CDR2 FQNNGV.